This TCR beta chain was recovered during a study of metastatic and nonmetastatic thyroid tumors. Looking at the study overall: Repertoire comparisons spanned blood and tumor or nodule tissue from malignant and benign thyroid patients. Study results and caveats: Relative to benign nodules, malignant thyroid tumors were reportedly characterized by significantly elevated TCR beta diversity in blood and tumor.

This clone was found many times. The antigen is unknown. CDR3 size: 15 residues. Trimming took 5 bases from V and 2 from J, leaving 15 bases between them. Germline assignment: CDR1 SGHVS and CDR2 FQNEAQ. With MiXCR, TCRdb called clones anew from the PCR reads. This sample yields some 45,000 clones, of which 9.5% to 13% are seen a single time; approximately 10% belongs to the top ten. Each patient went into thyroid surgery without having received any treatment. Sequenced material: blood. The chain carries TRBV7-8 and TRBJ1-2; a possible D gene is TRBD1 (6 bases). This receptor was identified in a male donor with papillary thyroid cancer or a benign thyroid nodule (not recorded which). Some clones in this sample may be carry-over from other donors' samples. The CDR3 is CASSPLGGRNYGYTF. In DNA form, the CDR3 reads TGTGCCAGCAGCCCTCTAGGGGGACGCAACTATGGCTACACCTTC.